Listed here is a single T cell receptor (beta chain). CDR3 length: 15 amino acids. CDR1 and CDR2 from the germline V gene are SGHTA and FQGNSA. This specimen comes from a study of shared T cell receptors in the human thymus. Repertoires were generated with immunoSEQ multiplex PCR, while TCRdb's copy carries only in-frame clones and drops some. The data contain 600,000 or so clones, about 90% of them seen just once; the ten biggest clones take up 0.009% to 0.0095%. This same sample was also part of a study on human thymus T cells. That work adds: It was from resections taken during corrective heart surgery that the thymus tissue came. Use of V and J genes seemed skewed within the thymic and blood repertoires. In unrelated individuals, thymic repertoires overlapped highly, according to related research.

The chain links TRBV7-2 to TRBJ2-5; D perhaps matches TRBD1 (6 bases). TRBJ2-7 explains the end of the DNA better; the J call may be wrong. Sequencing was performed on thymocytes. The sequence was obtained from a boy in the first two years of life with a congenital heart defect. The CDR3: CASSVTTGSSYEQYF. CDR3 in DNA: TGTGCCAGCAGCGTAACTACAGGGAGCTCCTACGAGCAGTACTTC.